The clone carrying this T cell receptor (beta chain) was counted between two and nine times. The method was immunoSEQ multiplex PCR; TCRdb's version includes in-frame clones alone and lacks a portion of them. The profile covers 60,000 or so clones, with about 95% appearing a single time and roughly 0.14% taken by the ten largest. Before the COVID-19 pandemic, during about 2011-2019, CD4+ T cells were taken from unexposed donors. Cryopreserved PBMCs were CD4-enriched, then split into naive and memory cells. This sample is part of a study of CD4 T cells in relation to SARS-CoV-2 and coronaviruses. Trimming stripped 4 bases from V and 0 bases from J, with 7 bases between. Germline V lookup: CDR1 LGHDT, CDR2 YNNKEL (reference sequence). This CDR3 is 14 amino acids long.

The V gene is TRBV3-1 (or the pseudogene TRBV3-2), the J gene TRBJ1-3; unclear D gene. This receptor was identified in a human donor in good health. Sequencing was done on a sample of naive CD4+ T cells from PBMCs. The subset was: naive CD4+ T cells isolated by negative enrichment. CDR3 residues: CASSLGSSGNTIYF. The CDR3 DNA is TGTGCCAGCAGCCTGGGTTCCTCTGGAAACACCATATATTTT.